This T cell receptor (beta chain) is drawn from a study of shared clonotypes between healthy human individuals. In this sample, this clone turned up a few times. What it recognizes is unknown. Other DNA sequences in this sample translate to the same CDR3. Study findings and constraints: Sharing of clonotypes among donors was expected to vary with sequencing depth.

This CDR3 is built from 14 residues. CDR1 LGHNA and CDR2 YNFKEQ come from the germline V gene. Losses at the gene ends were 3 bases for V and 5 bases for J; bases not matched to a gene: 3. Clones were read by immunoSEQ multiplex PCR, and TCRdb kept only the in-frame ones, dropping some. Of roughly 2.5 million clones in the sample, around nine tenths were seen once. V gene TRBV4-2 combines with J gene TRBJ1-5, with 8 bases aligning to TRBD1. This receptor was obtained from a man aged 18 to 30 in good health. The sequenced sample was naive CD4+ T cells sorted from blood. The subset: CD45RA+ positively selected. CDR3 region: CASSQDRADQPQHF. CDR3 coding DNA: TGTGCCAGCAGCCAGGACAGGGCGGATCAGCCCCAGCATTTT.